This T cell receptor (beta chain) came from a study of T cell repertoires and Cas9 in healthy adults. Overall study findings and caveats: Reportedly, SpCas9-reactive effector T cell proliferation and function were mitigated by SpCas9-reactive Tregs in vitro.

Here immunoSEQ multiplex PCR was the method, and the copy in TCRdb shows in-frame clones only, minus some. The table has roughly 13,000 clones, roughly 87% seen once. A single count supports this clone. Its matching antigen is unknown. Other DNA sequences within the sample encode an identical CDR3. This TCR derives from a human donor in good health. The sequencing input was Tregs (CD4+, CD25+, CD127-, CD137-, CD154-) from PBMCs; culture status not recorded.

This chain's CDR3 is CASSTRGTEAFF. In DNA, the CDR3 is TGTGCCAGCAGCACCAGGGGGACTGAAGCTTTCTTT. The gene calls are TRBV5-4 and TRBJ1-1, with 7 bases identical to TRBD1. CDR3 length: 12 residues. V gave up 4 bases and J gave up 5 bases; unmatched junction bases: 2. Germline CDR1 SGHNT, CDR2 YYREEE (reference sequence).